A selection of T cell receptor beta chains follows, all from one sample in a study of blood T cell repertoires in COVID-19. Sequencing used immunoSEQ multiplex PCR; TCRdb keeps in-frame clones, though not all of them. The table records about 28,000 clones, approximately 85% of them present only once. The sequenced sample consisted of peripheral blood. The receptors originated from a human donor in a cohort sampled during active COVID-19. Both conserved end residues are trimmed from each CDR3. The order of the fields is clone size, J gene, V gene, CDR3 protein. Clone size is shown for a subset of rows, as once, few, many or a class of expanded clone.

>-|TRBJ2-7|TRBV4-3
ASSQDRRTSFPYEQY
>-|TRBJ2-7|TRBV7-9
ASSPKTSSEQY
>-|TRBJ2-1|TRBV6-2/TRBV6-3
ASRYGGTVSEQF
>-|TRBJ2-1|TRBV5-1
ASSPTDYNEQF
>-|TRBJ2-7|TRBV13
ASSVDRDRIYEQY
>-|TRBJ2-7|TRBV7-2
ASSWGGASYEQY
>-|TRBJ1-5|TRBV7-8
ASSVTGDSNQPQH
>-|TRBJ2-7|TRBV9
ASSVGVTASYEQY
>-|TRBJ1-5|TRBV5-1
ASSLGGQYNQPQH
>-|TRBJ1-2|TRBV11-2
ASSARGDPGYGYT
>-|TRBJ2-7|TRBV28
ASSLEPGYEQY
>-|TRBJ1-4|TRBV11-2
ASSLVPWTGEKLF
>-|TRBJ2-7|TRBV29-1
SVEDRTGAHEQY
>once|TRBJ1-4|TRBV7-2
ASSLSQGSNEKLF
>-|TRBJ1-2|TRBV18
ASSSGAGNYGYT
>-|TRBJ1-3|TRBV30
AWSVSGAENTIY
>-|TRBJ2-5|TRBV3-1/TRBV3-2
ASSRTSGGVWTQY
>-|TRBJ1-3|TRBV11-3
ASSLAFTGSSGNTIY
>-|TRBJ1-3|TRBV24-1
ATSDSIGHLNTIY
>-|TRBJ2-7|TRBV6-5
ASSLQGGPYEQY
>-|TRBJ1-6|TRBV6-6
AGSTGSNSPLH
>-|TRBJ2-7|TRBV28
ASSPPGAYEQY
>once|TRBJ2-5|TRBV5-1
ASSLGALLQETQY
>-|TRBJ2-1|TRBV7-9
ASSFGLAGEQF
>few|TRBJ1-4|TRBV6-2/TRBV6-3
ASSTRESEKLF
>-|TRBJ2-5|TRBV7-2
ASSLAGGAGETQY
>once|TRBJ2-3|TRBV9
ASSVTGSTDTQY
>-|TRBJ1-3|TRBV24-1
ARTGWVSGNTIY
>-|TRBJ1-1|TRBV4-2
ASSQGDREEAF
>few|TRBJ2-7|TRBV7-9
ASRKQDAMSYEQY
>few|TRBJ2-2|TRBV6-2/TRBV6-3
ASSYGGPPGELF
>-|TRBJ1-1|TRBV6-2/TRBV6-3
ASSPSLANTEAF
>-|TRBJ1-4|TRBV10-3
AISSPGTLTEKLF
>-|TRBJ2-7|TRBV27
ASSLLGRDYEQY
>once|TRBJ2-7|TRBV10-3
AICLWGRGASYEQY
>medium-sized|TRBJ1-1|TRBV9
ASSQWGGATEAF
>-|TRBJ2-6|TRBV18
ASSRTESRPGGANVLT
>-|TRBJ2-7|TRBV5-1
ASSESGVSYEQY
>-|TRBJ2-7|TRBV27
ASSSGQQYPYEQY
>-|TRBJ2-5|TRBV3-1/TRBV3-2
ASSTGETQY
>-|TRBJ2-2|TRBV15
ATSRERRVELF
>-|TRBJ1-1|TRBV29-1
SVRGGIFEAF
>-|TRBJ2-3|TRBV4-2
ASSQGGGPDTQY
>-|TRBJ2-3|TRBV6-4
ASSPRAGSSDTQY
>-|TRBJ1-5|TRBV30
AWSSLGGDQPQH
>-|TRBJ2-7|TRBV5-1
ASSLARGNYEQY
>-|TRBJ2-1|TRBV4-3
ASSQDAGYNEQF
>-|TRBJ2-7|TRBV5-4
ASSLADRLSYEQY
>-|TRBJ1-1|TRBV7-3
ASRLSRQGSTEAF
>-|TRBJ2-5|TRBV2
ASGLAGEPQETQY
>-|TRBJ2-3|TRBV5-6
ASSLRSGGGTDTQY
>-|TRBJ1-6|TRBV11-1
ASSSLGVSPLH
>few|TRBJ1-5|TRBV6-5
ASSYSTSSGQPQH
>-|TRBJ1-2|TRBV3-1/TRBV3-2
ASSYGSGYGYT
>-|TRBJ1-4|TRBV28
ASSRNGPQDEKLF
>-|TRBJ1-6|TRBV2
ASRYRDRGNSPLH
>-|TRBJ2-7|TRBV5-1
ASSRTSGGYEQY
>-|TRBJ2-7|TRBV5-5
ASSPGDFHYEQY
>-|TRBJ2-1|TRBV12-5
ASGLAQGASLNEQF